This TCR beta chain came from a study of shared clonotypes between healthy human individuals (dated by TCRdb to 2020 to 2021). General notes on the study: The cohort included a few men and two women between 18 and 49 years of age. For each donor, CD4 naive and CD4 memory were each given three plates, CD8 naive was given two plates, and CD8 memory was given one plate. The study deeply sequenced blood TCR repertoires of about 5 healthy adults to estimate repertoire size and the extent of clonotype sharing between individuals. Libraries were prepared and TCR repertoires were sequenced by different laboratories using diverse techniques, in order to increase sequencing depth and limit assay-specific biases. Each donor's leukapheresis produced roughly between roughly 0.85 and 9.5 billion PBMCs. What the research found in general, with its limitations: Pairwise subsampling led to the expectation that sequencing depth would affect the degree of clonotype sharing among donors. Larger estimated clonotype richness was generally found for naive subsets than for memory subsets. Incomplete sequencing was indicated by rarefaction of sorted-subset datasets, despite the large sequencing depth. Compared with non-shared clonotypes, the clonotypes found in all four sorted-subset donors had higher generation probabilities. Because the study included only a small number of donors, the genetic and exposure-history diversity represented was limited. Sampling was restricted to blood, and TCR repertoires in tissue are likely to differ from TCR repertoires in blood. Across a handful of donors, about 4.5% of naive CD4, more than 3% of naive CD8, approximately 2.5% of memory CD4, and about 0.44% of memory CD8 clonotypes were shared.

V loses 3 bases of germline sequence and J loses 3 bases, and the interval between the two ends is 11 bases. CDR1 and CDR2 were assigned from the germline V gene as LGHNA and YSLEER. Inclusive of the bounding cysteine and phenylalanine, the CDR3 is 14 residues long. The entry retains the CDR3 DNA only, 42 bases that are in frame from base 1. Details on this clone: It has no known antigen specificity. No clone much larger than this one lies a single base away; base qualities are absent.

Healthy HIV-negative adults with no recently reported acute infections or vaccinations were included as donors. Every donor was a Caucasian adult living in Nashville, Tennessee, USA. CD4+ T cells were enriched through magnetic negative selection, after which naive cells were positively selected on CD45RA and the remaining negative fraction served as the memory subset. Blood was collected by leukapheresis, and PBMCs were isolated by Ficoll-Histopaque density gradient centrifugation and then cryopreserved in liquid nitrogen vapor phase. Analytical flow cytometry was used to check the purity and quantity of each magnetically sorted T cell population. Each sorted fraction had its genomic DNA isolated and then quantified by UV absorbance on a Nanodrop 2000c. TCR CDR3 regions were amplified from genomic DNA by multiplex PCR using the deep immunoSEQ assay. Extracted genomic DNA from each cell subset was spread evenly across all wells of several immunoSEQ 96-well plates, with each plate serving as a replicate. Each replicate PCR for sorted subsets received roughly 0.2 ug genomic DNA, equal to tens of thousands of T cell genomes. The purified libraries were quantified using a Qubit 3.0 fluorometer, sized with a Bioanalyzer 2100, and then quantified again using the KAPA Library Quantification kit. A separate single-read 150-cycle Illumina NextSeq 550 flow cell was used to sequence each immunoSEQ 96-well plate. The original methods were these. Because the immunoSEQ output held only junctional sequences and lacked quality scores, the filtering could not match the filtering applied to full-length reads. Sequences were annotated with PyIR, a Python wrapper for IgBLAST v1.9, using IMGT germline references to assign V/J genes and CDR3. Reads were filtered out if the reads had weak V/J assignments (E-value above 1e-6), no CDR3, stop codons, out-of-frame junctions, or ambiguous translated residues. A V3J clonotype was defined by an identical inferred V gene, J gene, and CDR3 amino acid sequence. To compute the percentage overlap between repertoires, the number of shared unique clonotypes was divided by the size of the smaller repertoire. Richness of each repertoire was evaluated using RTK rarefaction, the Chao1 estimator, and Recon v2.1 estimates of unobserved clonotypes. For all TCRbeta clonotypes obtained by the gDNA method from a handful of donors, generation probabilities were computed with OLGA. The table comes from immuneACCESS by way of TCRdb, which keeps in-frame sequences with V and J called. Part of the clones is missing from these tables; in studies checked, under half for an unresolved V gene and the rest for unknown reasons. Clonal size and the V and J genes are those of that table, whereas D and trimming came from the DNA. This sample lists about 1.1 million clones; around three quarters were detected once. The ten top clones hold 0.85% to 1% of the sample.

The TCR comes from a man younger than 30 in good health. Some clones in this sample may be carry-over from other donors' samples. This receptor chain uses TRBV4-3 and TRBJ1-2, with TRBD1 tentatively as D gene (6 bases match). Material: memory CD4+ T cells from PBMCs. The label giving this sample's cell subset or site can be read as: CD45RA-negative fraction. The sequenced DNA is TGCGCCAGCAGCCAGATACAGGGTGACTATGGCTACACCTTC. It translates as CASSQIQGDYGYTF.